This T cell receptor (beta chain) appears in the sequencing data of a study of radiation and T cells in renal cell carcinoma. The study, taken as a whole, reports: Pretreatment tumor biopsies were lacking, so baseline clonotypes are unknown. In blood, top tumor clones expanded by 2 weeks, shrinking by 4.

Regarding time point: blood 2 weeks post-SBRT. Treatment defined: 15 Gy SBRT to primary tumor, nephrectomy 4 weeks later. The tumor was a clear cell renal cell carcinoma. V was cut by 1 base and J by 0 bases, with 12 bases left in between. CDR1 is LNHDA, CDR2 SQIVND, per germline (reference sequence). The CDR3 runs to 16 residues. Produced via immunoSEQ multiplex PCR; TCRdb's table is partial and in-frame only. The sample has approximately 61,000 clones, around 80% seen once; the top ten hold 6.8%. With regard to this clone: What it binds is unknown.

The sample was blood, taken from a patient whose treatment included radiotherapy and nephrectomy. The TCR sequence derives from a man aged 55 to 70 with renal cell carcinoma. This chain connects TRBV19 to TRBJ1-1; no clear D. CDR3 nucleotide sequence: TGTGCCAGTAGTATAGGTGGGGTCCAGATGAACACTGAAGCTTTCTTT. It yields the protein CASSIGGVQMNTEAFF.